A single sample gave rise to the 20 T cell receptor beta chains below, sequenced in a study of cytomegalovirus exposure and HLA in healthy donors. The PCR was carried out with 60 Vbeta primers and 13 Jbeta primers. TCRdb's copy holds only in-frame clones and misses some; the assay was immunoSEQ multiplex PCR. The sample carries 100,000 or so clones, approximately 80% recorded once. The specimen sequenced was PBMCs. Source of these receptors: a male donor in good health and CMV-seronegative.

The chain has TRBV12-2 and TRBJ2-1; no check of the table's D call, TRBD1, against the DNA was made. TRBV12-2 is shown as a pseudogene. The CDR3 runs 15 residues. As DNA, the CDR3 is TGTGCAAGTCGCTTAGGGGGACAGGAGGGTAATGAGCAGTTCTTC. Residues: CASRLGGQEGNEQFF.

This rearrangement joins TRBV7-6 to TRBJ1-1, with D uncertain. Per germline, CDR1 SGHVS and CDR2 FNYEAQ. This CDR3 contains 14 residues. V was pared by 5 bases and J by 0 bases, with 10 bases between. CDR3 in amino acids: CASSADFLNTEAFF. In nucleotides, the CDR3 is TGTGCCAGCAGCGCGGACTTCCTGAACACTGAAGCTTTCTTT.

CDR3 coding DNA: TGTGCCAGCAGCCCCGTAGCGGGAGGGCTCTACGAGCAGTACTTC. Its translation: CASSPVAGGLYEQYF. This rearrangement joins TRBV7-3 to TRBJ2-7; 11 bases are a match to TRBD2. The germline V gene encodes CDR1 SGHTA and CDR2 FQGTGA. V trimming: 5 bases; J trimming: 3 bases; junction bases outside the gene matches: 6. The CDR3 runs 15 residues.

The chain's CDR3 is CASSYSRSTHEQYF. CDR3 coding DNA: TGTGCCAGCAGTTACTCGAGATCCACCCACGAGCAGTACTTC. This chain connects TRBV6-5 to TRBJ2-7; D ambiguous. CDR1 and CDR2 from the germline V gene are MNHEY and SVGAGI. Trimming removed 0 bases at V and 5 bases at J, with 11 bases between. CDR3 size: 14 residues.

The chain combines TRBV7-9 with TRBJ1-2, with a tentative D call TRBD1 (5 bases). The CDR3 has 16 residues. The V gene's germline CDR1 is SEHNR and CDR2 FQNEAQ (reference sequence). V lost 5 bases and J lost 1, with 17 bases in between. The DNA for the CDR3 is TGTGCCAGCAGCCATCTAGGAGCAGGGCTTAACTATGGCTACACCTTC. Its translation is CASSHLGAGLNYGYTF.

The chain employs TRBV10-3 and TRBJ1-5, with TRBD1 matching 9 bases. Germline assignment: CDR1 ENHRY and CDR2 SYGVKD. The CDR3 totals 13 residues. The V and J ends lost 6 bases and 9 bases, in that order; junction bases with no gene match: 6. The DNA for the CDR3 is TGTGCCATCAGGGGGACAGGGTCTGTGCCCCAGCATTTT. Its protein is CAIRGTGSVPQHF.

This clone appeared a few times. V is TRBV4-1 and J is TRBJ2-1, with 8 bases matching TRBD2. CDR1 is MGHRA and CDR2 is YSYEKL in the germline V gene. V shed 0 bases and J 7 bases; nucleotides not matched to a gene: 14. CDR3 length equals 18 residues. This CDR3 is CASSQDLASGRKRNEQFF. The CDR3 DNA is TGCGCCAGCAGCCAAGATTTGGCCAGCGGGAGAAAGAGGAATGAGCAGTTCTTC.

The rearrangement links TRBV15 to TRBJ2-4; D might be TRBD1 (6 bases). V shed 8 bases and J shed 7 bases, with 15 bases lying between them. Looked up from germline, CDR1 is LNHNV and CDR2 is YYDKDF (reference sequence). The CDR3 consists of 13 residues. The CDR3 coding sequence is TGTGCCACCGGGCAACAGGGCATCAACATTCAGTACTTC. Protein sequence: CATGQQGINIQYF.

The rearrangement joins TRBV21-1 to TRBJ2-4; the D segment call TRBD2 is taken from the table without a DNA check. TRBV21-1 is a pseudogene locus. The CDR3 runs 16 residues. The CDR3 region is CASPPGREPGKNIQYF. The DNA of the CDR3 is TGTGCCAGCCCCCCAGGGCGGGAACCGGGCAAAAACATTCAGTACTTC.

The chain recombines TRBV28 with TRBJ1-2; a weak D match, TRBD1 (6 bases). Germline values: CDR1 MDHEN, CDR2 SYDVKM. The CDR3 is 13 amino acids. The V and J ends lost 6 bases and 7 bases respectively, with 15 bases between them. CDR3 loop: CASRKDRRAGYTF. CDR3 DNA sequence: TGTGCCAGCAGGAAAGACAGGCGGGCTGGCTACACCTTC.

V gene TRBV16 combines with J gene TRBJ2-1; the match to TRBD2 covers 10 bases. Unmatched junction bases numbered 6, after V lost 4 bases and J lost 15 bases. The CDR3 is 12 amino acids. In germline, CDR1 is KGHSY, CDR2 FQNENV. CDR3 in DNA: TGTGCCAGCAGCCTTCAACTAGCGGGAAGGTTCTTC. Its protein is CASSLQLAGRFF. Using reference TRBV16 and TRBJ2-1 for the parts outside the CDR3, the full variable domain is GEEVAQTPKHLVRGEGQKAKLYCAPIKGHSYVFWYQQVLKNEFKFLISFQNENVFDETGMPKERFSAKCLPNSPCSLEIQATKLEDSAVYFCASSLQLAGRFFGPGTRLTVL.

The count of this clone is one. The V call is TRBV30, the J call TRBJ2-1, with TRBD2 matching 10 bases. The trim removed 7 bases at V and 7 bases at J, leaving 4 bases unmatched. Germline V gives CDR1 GTSNPN, CDR2 SVGIG (reference sequence). CDR3 length: 12 residues. The CDR3 DNA reads as TGTGCCTTATTAGCGGGAGGTAATGAGCAGTTCTTC. Protein product: CALLAGGNEQFF. The entire variable domain, with the rest obtained from reference TRBV30 and TRBJ2-1, is as follows: SQTIHQWPATLVQPVGSPLSLECTVEGTSNPNLYWYRQAAGRGLQLLFYSVGIGQISSEVPQNLSASRPQDRQFILSSKKLLLSDSGFYLCALLAGGNEQFFGPGTRLTVL.

CDR3 in amino acids: CASSSWDRGSNQPQHF. The CDR3 bases are TGTGCCAGCAGCTCCTGGGACAGGGGTAGCAATCAGCCCCAGCATTTT. The V and J genes are TRBV7-9 and TRBJ1-5; 10 nucleotides agree with TRBD1. The length of the CDR3 is 16 residues. From germline, CDR1 is SEHNR and CDR2 FQNEAQ (reference sequence). Unmatched junction bases numbered 3, after V lost 4 bases and J lost 0 bases.

The chain is built from TRBV10-1 and TRBJ1-5; D unclear. This CDR3 is 17 amino acids long. Germline V gives CDR1 WNHNN, CDR2 SYGVQD (reference sequence). Trimming stripped 10 bases from V and 6 bases from J, with 28 bases between. The CDR3 reads CATTFRPWIQESQPQHF. DNA of the CDR3: TGCGCCACCACGTTTCGTCCGTGGATTCAGGAATCTCAGCCCCAGCATTTT.

The gene calls are TRBV27 and TRBJ1-2; D may be TRBD1 (6 bases). The CDR3 has 13 residues. Deletions cut 2 bases from V and 4 bases from J, with 8 bases between. Germline CDR1 is MNHEY and CDR2 is SMNVEV (reference sequence). Here the CDR3 DNA reads TGTGCCAGCAGTTTAGGACAGTCCTATGGCTACACCTTC. It encodes CASSLGQSYGYTF.

This chain joins TRBV19 and TRBJ2-6, with D possibly matching TRBD2 (6 bases). The germline V gene has CDR1 LNHDA and CDR2 SQIVND (reference sequence). This CDR3 spans 18 amino acids. V was cut by 3 bases and J by 0 bases, with 15 bases left in between. The CDR3 loop is CASSIRGLLSSGANVLTF. CDR3 in DNA: TGTGCCAGTAGTATCCGGGGACTCCTTAGCTCTGGGGCCAACGTCCTGACTTTC.

The chain has TRBV9 and TRBJ2-7, with 8 bases lining up with TRBD1. This CDR3 region has 18 residues. Per germline, CDR1 SGDLS and CDR2 YYNGEE. Trimming removed 3 bases from V and 2 bases from J; junction bases left unmatched: 16. Here the CDR3 reads CASSAPETDRGRTYEQYF. The DNA of the CDR3 is TGTGCCAGCAGCGCACCGGAGACAGACAGGGGCAGAACCTACGAGCAGTACTTC.

The chain is built from TRBV5-4 and TRBJ2-1; 16 nucleotides line up with TRBD2. Germline CDR1 is SGHNT and CDR2 is YYREEE (reference sequence). This CDR3 contains 15 residues. The V segment lost 4 bases and the J segment 7 bases; nucleotides outside the gene matches: 2. The CDR3 region is CASSGTSGRANEQFF. The CDR3 DNA sequence: TGTGCCAGCAGCGGGACTAGCGGGAGGGCAAATGAGCAGTTCTTC.

This clone has more than one count but fewer than ten. The V call is TRBV5-1, the J call TRBJ2-1, with D possibly TRBD2 on 5 matching bases. Germline lookup yields CDR1 SGHRS and CDR2 YFSETQ. Trimming left V 0 bases short and J 6 bases short, with 16 bases between. The CDR3 covers 16 residues. The CDR3 DNA reads TGCGCCAGCAGCTTGGTCGGGTGGAAGCTAGCCAATGAGCAGTTCTTC. Protein sequence: CASSLVGWKLANEQFF.

The rearrangement uses TRBV7-2 and TRBJ2-5; no reliable D call. Germline CDR1 and CDR2: SGHTA and FQGNSA. The CDR3 has 15 amino acids. Trimming cost V 6 bases and J 2 bases, with 16 bases left between them. The CDR3 region is CASSQIPPPQETQYF. CDR3 bases: TGTGCCAGCAGTCAGATTCCCCCCCCGCAAGAGACCCAGTACTTC.